The source of this T cell receptor beta chain is a study of long-term antiretroviral therapy in people with HIV. Germline V gene sequence: CDR1 SGHAT, CDR2 FQNNGV. This CDR3 has 17 residues. V gave up 6 bases and J gave up 1 base; unmatched junction bases: 12. Runs used v3.0 of the immunoSEQ assay and were done at survey level. Sequencing was directed toward about 35,000-50,000 T-cell genomes in each sample. Here immunoSEQ multiplex PCR was the method, and the copy in TCRdb shows in-frame clones only, minus some. The sample includes approximately 32,000 clones, approximately 85% seen only once; the top ten take roughly 13%. Among participants with HIV, every one received treatment in the United States. This clone has a single count.

Material: unsorted PBMCs, obtained 0.3 years after starting antiretroviral therapy. V is TRBV11-2 and J is TRBJ2-1; 7 nucleotides agree with TRBD2. The sequence came from a man younger than 35 with HIV. The CDR3 bases are TGTGCCAGCAGTTCGAAGCGGGACTCGAAGTCCTACAATGAGCAGTTCTTC. Its translation is CASSSKRDSKSYNEQFF.